Each of the 21 T cell receptor beta chains below was sequenced from the same sample in a study of T-cell reconstitution after alpha-beta-depleted transplantation in children. The TCRbeta library was prepared with unique molecular identifiers. TCRdb processed the PCR reads anew with MiXCR; each CDR3 protein has one entry. The data hold 180,000 or so distinct CDR3 sequences, with 6.3% observed a single time. The sample was PBMCs, taken before TCRalphabeta/CD19-depleted stem cell transplant. These receptors were obtained from a girl in the first two years of life with combined immunodeficiency, due to receive a stem cell transplant.

At least ten counts were recorded for this clonotype. The gene calls are TRBV12-3 or TRBV12-4 and TRBJ1-5; maybe TRBD1 (6 bases). V gave up 5 bases and J gave up 1 base, with 15 bases separating them. CDR3 size: 16 residues. The CDR3 is CASSHIEGVSNQPQHF. Written as DNA, the CDR3 is TGTGCCAGCAGTCACATCGAGGGGGTAAGCAATCAGCCCCAGCATTTT.

This clonotype was detected many times. The CDR3 is CASSFGGHSYNEQFF. CDR3 sequence (DNA): TGTGCCAGCAGTTTTGGGGGGCACTCCTACAATGAGCAGTTCTTC. V usage is TRBV12-3 or TRBV12-4 and J usage is TRBJ2-1; D tentatively fits TRBD1 or TRBD2 (6 bases each). V was pared by 3 bases and J by 0 bases, with 9 bases between. CDR3 size: 15 residues.

This clonotype has at least ten counts. J is TRBJ2-3 and V is TRBV4-2; D remains unclear. CDR1 and CDR2 from the germline V gene are LGHNA and YNFKEQ. With 1 base removed from V and 5 bases from J, the gap between germline ends came to 7 bases. CDR3 size: 13 residues. The CDR3 DNA reads TGTGCCAGCAGCCAAGTCATTAGAGATACGCAGTATTTT. This encodes CASSQVIRDTQYF.

This clonotype was counted ten times or more. The chain's CDR3 is CASSFEGVRGYGYTF. CDR3 in DNA: TGTGCCAGCAGCTTTGAGGGGGTACGTGGGTATGGCTACACCTTC. The J gene is TRBJ1-2, the V gene TRBV5-5; the D gene is possibly TRBD1 (6 bases). Germline V gene sequence: CDR1 SGHKS, CDR2 YYEKEE (reference sequence). CDR3 length equals 15 residues. Between the trimmed V and J ends, which lost 2 bases and 5 bases, there was a span of 16 bases.

This clonotype was counted ten times or more. The chain employs TRBV20-1 and TRBJ2-1, with TRBD2 identical over 12 bases. The CDR3 sequence is 16 residues long. V lost 3 bases and J lost 0; bases outside the gene matches: 3. Germline CDR1 and CDR2: DFQATT and SNEGSKA (reference sequence). This CDR3 reads CSARRTSGVSYNEQFF. Here the CDR3 DNA reads TGCAGTGCTAGGCGGACTAGCGGGGTCTCCTACAATGAGCAGTTCTTC.

This clonotype was counted once. The conserved final phenylalanine or tryptophan is absent from the CDR3, which likely points to a read error. The V gene is TRBV7-9, the J gene TRBJ1-1; possible D gene TRBD1, 5 bases. Trimming removed 5 bases at V and 2 bases at J, with 9 bases between. CDR1 and CDR2 from the germline V gene are SEHNR and FQNEAQ (reference sequence). This CDR3 region has 13 residues. CDR3 sequence: CASSPTVNTEAFC. In nucleotides, the CDR3 is TGTGCCAGCAGCCCGACAGTAAACACTGAAGCTTTCTGT.

This clonotype was detected many times. The chain has TRBV29-1 and TRBJ1-4; 8 bases agree with TRBD1. V trimming: 0 bases; J trimming: 5 bases; junction bases outside the gene matches: 5. Germline assignment: CDR1 SQVTM and CDR2 ANQGSEA. CDR3 length equals 15 residues. This CDR3 is CSVEDPTGENEKLFF. The CDR3 DNA reads TGCAGCGTTGAAGACCCGACAGGGGAAAATGAAAAACTGTTTTTT.

This clonotype came up many times. V gene TRBV3-1 combines with J gene TRBJ2-1, with 14 bases matching TRBD2. V gave up 1 base and J gave up 8 bases; unmatched junction bases: 7. Germline V gene sequence: CDR1 LGHDT, CDR2 YNNKEL (reference sequence). CDR3 size: 17 residues. The CDR3 DNA sequence: TGTGCCAGCAGCCAAGGGACTAGCGGGGGGCTTTACGATGAGCAGTTCTTC. Its protein product is CASSQGTSGGLYDEQFF.

This clonotype was seen only once. V is TRBV6-1 and J is TRBJ2-1; TRBD2 agrees at 10 bases. This CDR3 contains 15 residues. The J segment lost 8 bases and the V segment lost 6 bases, leaving 10 bases of the junction unmatched. CDR1 and CDR2 (germline): MNHNS, SASEGT. The CDR3 DNA reads as TGTGCCAGCAGCCAAATAGCGGGGGGTGCCCATGAGCAGTTCTTC. This codes for CASSQIAGGAHEQFF.

There are many counts of this clonotype. This chain connects TRBV28 to TRBJ2-7; unclear D gene. The ends were cut back, 8 bases at V and 3 bases at J, with 17 bases in the middle. CDR3 size: 14 residues. Germline assignment: CDR1 MDHEN and CDR2 SYDVKM. CDR3 in DNA: TGTGCCAGCGTAACGGTGAGTGGGTACTACGAGCAGTACTTC. This sequence encodes CASVTVSGYYEQYF.

This clonotype was detected many times. This chain joins TRBV7-8 and TRBJ2-3; D is undetermined. Germline V lookup: CDR1 SGHVS, CDR2 FQNEAQ. The CDR3 runs to 15 residues. The V end lost 1 base, the J end lost 4 bases, and 12 bases lay between the germline ends. Here the CDR3 reads CASSLVAGKADTQYF. The CDR3 DNA follows: TGTGCCAGCAGCTTAGTAGCTGGGAAGGCAGATACGCAGTATTTT.

The sample holds a few counts of this clonotype. Here the CDR3 DNA reads TGTGCCAGCAGCTTAGTGCCTGCAACTAATGAAAAACTGTTTTTT. Its translation: CASSLVPATNEKLFF. The chain couples TRBV7-6 to TRBJ1-4; no definite D call. Germline V CDR1 and CDR2: SGHVS, FNYEAQ. The CDR3 spans 15 residues. Trimming cost V 1 base and J 0 bases, with 6 bases left between them.

This clonotype was found many times. The rearrangement uses TRBV28 and TRBJ1-1, with D maybe TRBD1 (5 bases). This CDR3 region has 13 residues. V was clipped by 5 bases and J by 4 bases, with 11 bases between them. CDR1 is MDHEN, CDR2 SYDVKM, per germline. CDR3 in DNA: TGTGCCAGCAGTGACAGACTACGCACTGAAGCTTTCTTT. Translating it yields CASSDRLRTEAFF.

This clonotype was counted many times. The J gene is TRBJ2-4, the V gene TRBV4-1; no firm D call. Germline CDR1 reads MGHRA; CDR2 reads YSYEKL. The CDR3 is 16 residues long. Trimming shortened V by 6 bases and J by 6 bases, and 21 bases separated the two germline ends. This chain's CDR3 is CASRLSNPAQLNIQYF. CDR3 DNA: TGCGCCAGCAGACTCTCAAACCCGGCCCAGCTAAACATTCAGTACTTC.

This clonotype was seen at least ten times. The rearrangement uses TRBV15 and TRBJ2-3; D not certain. Looked up from germline, CDR1 is LNHNV and CDR2 is YYDKDF (reference sequence). V was cut by 0 bases and J by 2 bases, with 15 bases left in between. The CDR3 is 17 residues long. The CDR3 spells CATSREYSRADTDTQYF. In nucleotides, the CDR3 is TGTGCCACCAGCAGAGAATACAGTCGGGCAGACACAGATACGCAGTATTTT.

This clonotype was seen only a few times. The CDR3 does not end in the conserved phenylalanine or tryptophan, so this is likely a read error. V gene TRBV28 combines with J gene TRBJ1-4, with 8 nucleotides matching TRBD1. The CDR3 spans 17 residues. J was trimmed by 6 bases and V by 5 bases; bases with no gene match: 14. Germline-derived CDR1 and CDR2 are MDHEN and SYDVKM. The chain's CDR3 is CASSPLLLTGDHEKLFY. The DNA of the CDR3 is TGTGCCAGCAGTCCCCTCCTCCTGACAGGGGATCATGAAAAACTGTTTTAT.

This clonotype was detected only a few times. V gene TRBV5-1 combines with J gene TRBJ2-3; maybe TRBD1 (6 bases). CDR3 length: 15 residues. Germline assignment: CDR1 SGHRS and CDR2 YFSETQ. Trimming removed 2 bases from V and 0 bases from J, with 10 bases in between. This CDR3 reads CASSFTGQSTDTQYF. The CDR3 DNA reads TGCGCCAGCAGCTTCACGGGACAAAGCACAGATACGCAGTATTTT. Looking up the rest from reference TRBV5-1 and TRBJ2-3 gives the full variable domain: KAGVTQTPRYLIKTRGQQVTLSCSPISGHRSVSWYQQTPGQGLQFLFEYFSETQRNKGNFPGRFSGRQFSNSRSEMNVSTLELGDSALYLCASSFTGQSTDTQYFGPGTRLTVL.

The CDR3 DNA is TGTGCCAGCAGTTTAGAGGGACAGGGTTCCAGTCAGCCCCAGCATTTT. Translation gives CASSLEGQGSSQPQHF. This rearrangement joins TRBV12-3 or TRBV12-4 to TRBJ1-5; 9 bases fit TRBD1. The length of the CDR3 is 16 residues. V shed 1 base and J 6 bases; nucleotides not matched to a gene: 7.

The sample holds many counts of this clonotype. The V and J genes are TRBV12-3 or TRBV12-4 and TRBJ1-1; D is possibly TRBD1 (5 bases). The CDR3 loop spans 13 amino acids. V shed 1 base and J shed 5 bases, with 8 bases lying between them. The CDR3, as DNA: TGTGCCAGCAGTTTAGGGGGGGGTACTGAAGCTTTCTTT. Protein product: CASSLGGGTEAFF.

This clonotype was observed many times. One junction end does not reproduce the germline sequence, and a read error may be involved. The rearrangement links TRBV7-2 to TRBJ1-1; no definite D call. The CDR3 has 16 amino acids. Germline V gene sequence: CDR1 SGHTA, CDR2 FQGNSA. This CDR3 reads CASSQPHRVSSWVTIF. CDR3 bases: TGTGCCAGCAGCCAACCCCACCGCGTCAGCAGCTGGGTGACAATCTTT.

This clonotype was seen many times. This chain joins TRBV5-1 and TRBJ2-2; D possibly corresponds to TRBD1 (5 bases). Per germline, CDR1 SGHRS and CDR2 YFSETQ. Trimming took 4 bases from V and 0 from J, leaving 10 bases between them. This CDR3 contains 15 residues. The CDR3 spells CASSEGAANTGELFF. The CDR3 DNA reads as TGCGCCAGCAGCGAAGGGGCAGCGAACACCGGGGAGCTGTTTTTT. The full variable domain, in which reference TRBV5-1 and TRBJ2-2 provide the parts outside the CDR3, is KAGVTQTPRYLIKTRGQQVTLSCSPISGHRSVSWYQQTPGQGLQFLFEYFSETQRNKGNFPGRFSGRQFSNSRSEMNVSTLELGDSALYLCASSEGAANTGELFFGEGSRLTVL.